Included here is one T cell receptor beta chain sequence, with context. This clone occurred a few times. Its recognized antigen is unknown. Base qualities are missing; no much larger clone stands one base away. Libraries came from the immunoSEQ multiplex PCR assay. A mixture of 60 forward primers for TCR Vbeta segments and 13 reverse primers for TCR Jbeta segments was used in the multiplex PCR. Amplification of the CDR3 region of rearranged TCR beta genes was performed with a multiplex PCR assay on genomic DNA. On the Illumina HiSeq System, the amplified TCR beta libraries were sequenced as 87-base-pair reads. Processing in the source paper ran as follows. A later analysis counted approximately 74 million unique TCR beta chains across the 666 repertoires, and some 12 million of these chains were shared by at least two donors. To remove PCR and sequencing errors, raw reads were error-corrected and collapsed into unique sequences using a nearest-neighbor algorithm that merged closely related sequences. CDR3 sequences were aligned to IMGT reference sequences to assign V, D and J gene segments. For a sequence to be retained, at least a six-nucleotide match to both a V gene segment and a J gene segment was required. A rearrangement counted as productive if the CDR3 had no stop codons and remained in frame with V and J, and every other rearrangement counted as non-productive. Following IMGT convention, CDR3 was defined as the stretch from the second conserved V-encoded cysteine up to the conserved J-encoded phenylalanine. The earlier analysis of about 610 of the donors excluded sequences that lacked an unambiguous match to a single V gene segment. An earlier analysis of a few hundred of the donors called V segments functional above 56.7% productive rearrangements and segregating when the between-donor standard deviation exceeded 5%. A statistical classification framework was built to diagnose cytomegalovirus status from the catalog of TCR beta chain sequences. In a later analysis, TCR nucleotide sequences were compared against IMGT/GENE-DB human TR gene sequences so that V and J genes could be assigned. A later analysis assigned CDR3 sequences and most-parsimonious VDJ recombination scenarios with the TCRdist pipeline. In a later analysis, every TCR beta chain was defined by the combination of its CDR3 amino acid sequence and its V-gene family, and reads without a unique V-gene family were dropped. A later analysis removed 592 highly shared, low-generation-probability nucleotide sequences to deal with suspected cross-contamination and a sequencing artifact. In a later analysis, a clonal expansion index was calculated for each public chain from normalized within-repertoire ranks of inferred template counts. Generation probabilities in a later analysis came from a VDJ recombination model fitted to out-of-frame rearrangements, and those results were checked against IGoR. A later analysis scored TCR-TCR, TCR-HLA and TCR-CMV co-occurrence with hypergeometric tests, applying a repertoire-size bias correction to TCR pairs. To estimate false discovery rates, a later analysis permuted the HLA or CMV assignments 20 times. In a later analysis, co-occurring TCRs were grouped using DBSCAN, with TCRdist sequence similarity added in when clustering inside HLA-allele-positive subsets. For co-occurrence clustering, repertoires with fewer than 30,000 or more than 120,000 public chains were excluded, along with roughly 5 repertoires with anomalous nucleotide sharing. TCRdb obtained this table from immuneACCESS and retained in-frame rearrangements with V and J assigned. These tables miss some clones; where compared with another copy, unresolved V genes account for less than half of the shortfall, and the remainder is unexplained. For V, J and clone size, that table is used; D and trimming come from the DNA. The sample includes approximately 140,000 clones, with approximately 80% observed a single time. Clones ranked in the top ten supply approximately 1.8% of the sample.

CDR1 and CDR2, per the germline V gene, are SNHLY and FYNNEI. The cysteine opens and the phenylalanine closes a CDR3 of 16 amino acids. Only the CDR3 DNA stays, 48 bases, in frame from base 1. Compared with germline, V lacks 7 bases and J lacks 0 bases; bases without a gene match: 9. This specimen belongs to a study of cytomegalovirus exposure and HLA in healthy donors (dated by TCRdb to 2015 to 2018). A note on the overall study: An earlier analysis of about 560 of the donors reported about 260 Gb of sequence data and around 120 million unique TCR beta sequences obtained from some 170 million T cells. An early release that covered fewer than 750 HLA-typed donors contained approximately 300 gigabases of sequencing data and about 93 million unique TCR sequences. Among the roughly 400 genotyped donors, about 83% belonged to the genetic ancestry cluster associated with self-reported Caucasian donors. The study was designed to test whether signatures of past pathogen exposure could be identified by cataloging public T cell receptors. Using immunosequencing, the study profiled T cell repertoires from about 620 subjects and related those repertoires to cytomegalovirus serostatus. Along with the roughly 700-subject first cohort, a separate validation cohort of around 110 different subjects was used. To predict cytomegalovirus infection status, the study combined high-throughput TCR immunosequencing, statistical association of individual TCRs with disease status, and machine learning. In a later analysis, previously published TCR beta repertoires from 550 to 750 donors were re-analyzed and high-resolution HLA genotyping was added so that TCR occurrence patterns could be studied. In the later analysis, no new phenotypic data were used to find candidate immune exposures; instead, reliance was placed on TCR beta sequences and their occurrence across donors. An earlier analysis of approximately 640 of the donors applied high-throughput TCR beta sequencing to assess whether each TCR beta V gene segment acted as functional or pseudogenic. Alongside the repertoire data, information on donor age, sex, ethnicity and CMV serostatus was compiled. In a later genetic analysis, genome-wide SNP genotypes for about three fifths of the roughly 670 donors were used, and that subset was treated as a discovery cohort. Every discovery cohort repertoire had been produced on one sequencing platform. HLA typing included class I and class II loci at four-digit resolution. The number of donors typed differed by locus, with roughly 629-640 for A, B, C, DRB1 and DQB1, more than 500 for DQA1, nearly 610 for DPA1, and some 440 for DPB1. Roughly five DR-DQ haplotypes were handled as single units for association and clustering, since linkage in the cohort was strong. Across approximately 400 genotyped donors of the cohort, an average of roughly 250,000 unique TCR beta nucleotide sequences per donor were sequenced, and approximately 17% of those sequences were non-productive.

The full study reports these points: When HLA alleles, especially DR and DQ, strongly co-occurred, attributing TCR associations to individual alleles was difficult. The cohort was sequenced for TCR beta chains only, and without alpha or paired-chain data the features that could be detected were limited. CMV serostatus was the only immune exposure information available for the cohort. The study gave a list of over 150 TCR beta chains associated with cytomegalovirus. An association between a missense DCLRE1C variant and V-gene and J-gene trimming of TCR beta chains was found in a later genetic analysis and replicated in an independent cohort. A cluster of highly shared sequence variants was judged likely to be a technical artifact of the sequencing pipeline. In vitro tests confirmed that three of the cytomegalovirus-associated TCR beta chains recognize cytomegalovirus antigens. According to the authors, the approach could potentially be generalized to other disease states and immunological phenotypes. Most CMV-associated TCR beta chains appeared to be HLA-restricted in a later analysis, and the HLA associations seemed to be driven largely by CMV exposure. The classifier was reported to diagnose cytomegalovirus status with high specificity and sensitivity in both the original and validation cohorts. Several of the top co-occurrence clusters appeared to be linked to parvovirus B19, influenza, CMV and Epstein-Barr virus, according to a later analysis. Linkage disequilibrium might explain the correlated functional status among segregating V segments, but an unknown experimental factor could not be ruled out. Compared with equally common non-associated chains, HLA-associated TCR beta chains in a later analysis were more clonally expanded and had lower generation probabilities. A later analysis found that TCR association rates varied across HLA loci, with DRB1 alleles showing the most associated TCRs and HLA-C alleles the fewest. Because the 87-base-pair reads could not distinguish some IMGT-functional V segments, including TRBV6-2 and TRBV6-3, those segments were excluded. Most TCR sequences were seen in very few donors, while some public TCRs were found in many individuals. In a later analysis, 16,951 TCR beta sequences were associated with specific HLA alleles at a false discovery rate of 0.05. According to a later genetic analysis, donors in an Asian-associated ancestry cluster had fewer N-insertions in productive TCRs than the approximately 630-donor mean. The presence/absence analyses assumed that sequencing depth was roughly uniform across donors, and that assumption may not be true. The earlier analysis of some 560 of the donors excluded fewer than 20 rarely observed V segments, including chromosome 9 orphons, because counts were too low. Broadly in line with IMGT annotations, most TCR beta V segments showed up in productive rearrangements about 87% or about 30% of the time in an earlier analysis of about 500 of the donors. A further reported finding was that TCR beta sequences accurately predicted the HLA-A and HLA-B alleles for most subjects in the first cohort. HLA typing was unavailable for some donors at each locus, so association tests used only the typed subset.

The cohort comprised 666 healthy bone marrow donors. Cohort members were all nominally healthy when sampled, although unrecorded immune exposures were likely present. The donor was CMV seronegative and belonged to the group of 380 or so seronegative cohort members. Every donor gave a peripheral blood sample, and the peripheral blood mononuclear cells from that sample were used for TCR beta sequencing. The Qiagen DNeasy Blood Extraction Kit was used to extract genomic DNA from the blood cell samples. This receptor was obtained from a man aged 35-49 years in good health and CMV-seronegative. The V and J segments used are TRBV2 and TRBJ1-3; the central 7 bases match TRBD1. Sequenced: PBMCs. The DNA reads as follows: TGTGCCAGCACTCAACAGGGGATAGGCTCTGGAAACACCATATATTTT. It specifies CASTQQGIGSGNTIYF.